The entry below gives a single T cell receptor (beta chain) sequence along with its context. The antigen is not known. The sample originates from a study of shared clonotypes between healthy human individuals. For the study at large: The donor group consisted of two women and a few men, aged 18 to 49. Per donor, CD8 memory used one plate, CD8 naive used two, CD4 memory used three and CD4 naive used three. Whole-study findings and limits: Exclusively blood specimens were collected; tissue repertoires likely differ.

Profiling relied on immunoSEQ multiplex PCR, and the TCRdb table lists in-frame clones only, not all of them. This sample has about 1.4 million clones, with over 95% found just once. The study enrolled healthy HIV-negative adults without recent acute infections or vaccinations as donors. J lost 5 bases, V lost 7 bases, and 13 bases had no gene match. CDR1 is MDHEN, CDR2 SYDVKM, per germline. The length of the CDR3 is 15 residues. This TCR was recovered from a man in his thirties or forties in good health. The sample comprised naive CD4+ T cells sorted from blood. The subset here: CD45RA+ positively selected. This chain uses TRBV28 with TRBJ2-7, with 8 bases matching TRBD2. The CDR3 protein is CASNRKAGVINEQYF. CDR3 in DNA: TGTGCCAGCAACAGGAAAGCGGGAGTTATCAACGAGCAGTACTTC.